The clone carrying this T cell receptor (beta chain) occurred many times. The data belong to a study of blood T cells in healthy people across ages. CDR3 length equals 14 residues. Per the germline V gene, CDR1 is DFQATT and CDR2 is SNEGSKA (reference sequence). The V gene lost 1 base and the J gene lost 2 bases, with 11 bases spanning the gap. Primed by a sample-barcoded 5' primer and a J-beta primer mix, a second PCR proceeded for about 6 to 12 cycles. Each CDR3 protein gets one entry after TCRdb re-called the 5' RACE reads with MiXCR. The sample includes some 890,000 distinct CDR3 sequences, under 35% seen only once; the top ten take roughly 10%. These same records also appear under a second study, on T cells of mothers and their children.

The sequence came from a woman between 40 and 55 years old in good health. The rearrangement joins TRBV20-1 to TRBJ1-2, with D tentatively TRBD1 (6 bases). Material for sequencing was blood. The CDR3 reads CSARGIQGNYGYTF. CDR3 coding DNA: TGCAGTGCTAGAGGAATTCAGGGGAACTATGGCTACACCTTC.